This passage covers 23 T cell receptor beta chains from one sample sequenced in a study of blood T cells in healthy people across ages. Sample-barcoded 5' priming and a J-beta primer mix drove a second PCR of about 6 to 11 cycles. From the 5' RACE reads, TCRdb called clonotypes with MiXCR, one entry per CDR3 protein. Here the sample spans 850,000 to 1,000,000 distinct CDR3 sequences, around 48% being singletons. The material sequenced was blood. Receptor source: a young man in good health.

The chain couples TRBV2 to TRBJ2-1; a weak D match, TRBD1 (5 bases). CDR1 is SNHLY and CDR2 is FYNNEI in the germline V gene. The CDR3 extends over 12 amino acids. V lost 7 bases and J 6 bases, leaving 10 bases between the germline ends. The DNA for the CDR3 is TGTGCCAGCAACGCCGACAGCAATGAGCAGTTCTTC. It encodes CASNADSNEQFF. The full variable domain, its missing parts supplied by reference TRBV2 and TRBJ2-1, is EPEVTQTPSHQVTQMGQEVILRCVPISNHLYFYWYRQILGQKVEFLVSFYNNEISEKSEIFDDQFSVERPDGSNFTLKIRSTKLEDSAMYFCASNADSNEQFFGPGTRLTVL.

The chain recombines TRBV7-8 with TRBJ1-2; tentatively, D is TRBD1 (5 bases). Germline V CDR1 and CDR2: SGHVS, FQNEAQ. This CDR3 is built from 13 residues. Trimming took 5 bases from V and 8 from J, leaving 15 bases between them. CDR3 sequence (DNA): TGTGCCAGCAGCAGTCCCCAGGGTCGCGGCTACACCTTC. It is translated as CASSSPQGRGYTF.

The rearrangement uses TRBV7-2 and TRBJ2-7; TRBD2 is a possible D gene (7 bases). Trimming removed 5 bases at V and 5 bases at J, with 22 bases between. Germline-derived CDR1 and CDR2 are SGHTA and FQGNSA. The CDR3 contains 16 residues. Here the CDR3 reads CASSKRGWRETDEQYF. The CDR3 DNA sequence: TGTGCCAGCAGCAAAAGGGGGTGGCGGGAGACCGACGAGCAGTACTTC. Full variable domain (rest looked up from reference TRBV7-2 and TRBJ2-7): GAGVSQSPSNKVTEKGKDVELRCDPISGHTALYWYRQSLGQGLEFLIYFQGNSAPDKSGLPSDRFSAERTGGSVSTLTIQRTQQEDSAVYLCASSKRGWRETDEQYFGPGTRLTVT.

The J gene is TRBJ1-1, the V gene TRBV20-1; no reliable D call. The V end was cut by 4 bases, the J end by 1 base, with 19 bases between. Germline V gene data show CDR1 as DFQATT and CDR2 as SNEGSKA (reference sequence). The CDR3 has 16 residues. In nucleotides, the CDR3 is TGCAGTGCTAAGGTGGGCCGAACATTTAAGAACACTGAAGCTTTCTTT. Its translation is CSAKVGRTFKNTEAFF.

The rearrangement links TRBV28 to TRBJ1-2, with unresolved D. This CDR3 has 14 residues. The germline V and J ends were trimmed by 6 bases and 5 bases, with 16 bases remaining between them. CDR1 and CDR2 (germline): MDHEN, SYDVKM. This CDR3 reads CASRISADNYGYTF. CDR3 DNA: TGTGCCAGCAGGATCTCGGCAGATAATTATGGCTACACCTTC.

This clonotype was seen only a few times. The chain combines TRBV15 with TRBJ2-1, with D unresolved. Per germline, CDR1 LNHNV and CDR2 YYDKDF (reference sequence). The germline V and J ends were trimmed by 0 bases and 8 bases, with 14 bases remaining between them. The CDR3 length is 15 residues. CDR3 nucleotide sequence: TGTGCCACCAGCAGAGATCATCGTAGACGGGATGAGCAGTTCTTC. This sequence encodes CATSRDHRRRDEQFF. Full variable domain (missing parts from reference TRBV15 and TRBJ2-1): DAMVIQNPRYQVTQFGKPVTLSCSQTLNHNVMYWYQQKSSQAPKLLFHYYDKDFNNEADTPDNFQSRRPNTSFCFLDIRSPGLGDTAMYLCATSRDHRRRDEQFFGPGTRLTVL.

V usage is TRBV24-1 and J usage is TRBJ1-1, with unresolved D. The CDR3 is made up of 14 amino acids. The ends were cut back, 7 bases at V and 0 bases at J, with 11 bases in the middle. The germline V gene encodes CDR1 KGHDR and CDR2 SFDVKD. CDR3 sequence (DNA): TGTGCCACCAGATCTTCGAATATGAACACTGAAGCTTTCTTT. Translated: CATRSSNMNTEAFF.

J is TRBJ2-7 and V is TRBV4-2; TRBD2 matches at 8 bases. The V gene end was trimmed by 2 bases and the J gene end by 1 base; junction bases not matched to a gene: 10. Germline lookup yields CDR1 LGHNA and CDR2 YNFKEQ. This CDR3 spans 17 amino acids. The CDR3 region has the DNA TGTGCCAGCAGCCAATCCGGGACTAGTCCTAATTCCTACGAGCAGTACTTC. It codes for CASSQSGTSPNSYEQYF.

V usage is TRBV29-1 and J usage is TRBJ2-5; 7 nucleotides line up with TRBD2. Per the germline V gene, CDR1 is SQVTM and CDR2 is ANQGSEA. The junction had 13 bases not matched to a gene; V was cut back by 4 bases and J by 5 bases. The CDR3 runs 15 residues. The CDR3 is CSVAGGGFGLETQYF. The CDR3 nucleotides read TGCAGCGTTGCGGGGGGAGGTTTTGGTCTGGAGACCCAGTACTTC. Full variable domain (rest looked up from reference TRBV29-1 and TRBJ2-5): SAVISQKPSRDICQRGTSLTIQCQVDSQVTMMFWYRQQPGQSLTLIATANQGSEATYESGFVIDKFPISRPNLTFSTLTVSNMSPEDSSIYLCSVAGGGFGLETQYFGPGTRLLVL.

This chain joins TRBV11-3 and TRBJ2-7; TRBD1 might be the D (6 bases). Trimming removed 4 bases from V and 3 bases from J, with 13 bases in between. This CDR3 contains 14 residues. Germline V gives CDR1 SGHNT, CDR2 YENEEA. CDR3 sequence reads: CASSSPGTHYEQYF. Here the CDR3 DNA reads TGTGCCAGCAGCTCTCCCGGGACACACTACGAGCAGTACTTC.

The chain couples TRBV15 to TRBJ2-2; tentative D call: TRBD2 (6 bases). Germline lookup yields CDR1 LNHNV and CDR2 YYDKDF (reference sequence). This CDR3 is 15 amino acids long. V was cut by 5 bases and J by 3 bases, with 13 bases left in between. CDR3 protein: CATSAGGTYTGELFF. CDR3 coding DNA: TGTGCCACCAGCGCCGGCGGGACGTACACCGGGGAGCTGTTTTTT.

The rearrangement joins TRBV5-1 to TRBJ2-5; D is undetermined. Between the trimmed V and J ends, which lost 2 bases and 7 bases, there was a span of 12 bases. The length of the CDR3 is 13 residues. The germline gives CDR1 SGHRS, CDR2 YFSETQ. The chain's CDR3 is CASSLYEWGTQYF. Here the CDR3 DNA reads TGCGCCAGCAGCTTATATGAATGGGGGACCCAGTACTTC.

The J gene is TRBJ1-4, the V gene TRBV11-2; 7 bases are shared with TRBD1. Trimming cost V 5 bases and J 12 bases; bases outside gene matches: 15. Germline V gives CDR1 SGHAT, CDR2 FQNNGV. CDR3 length: 15 residues. CDR3 region: CASSGPGQTMEELFF. CDR3 bases: TGTGCCAGCAGCGGGCCGGGACAGACGATGGAAGAACTGTTTTTT.

This clonotype has just a few counts. The gene calls are TRBV20-1 and TRBJ2-7, with D maybe TRBD2 (7 bases). This CDR3 has 14 amino acids. Germline assignment: CDR1 DFQATT and CDR2 SNEGSKA (reference sequence). Trimming took off 6 bases at V and 1 base at J, with 16 bases between the two ends. CDR3 sequence (DNA): TGCAGTGCCGAGGGGGGGGTCCAATCCTACGAGCAGTACTTC. Amino acid sequence: CSAEGGVQSYEQYF.

The gene calls are TRBV10-3 and TRBJ1-2, with 8 bases that match TRBD1. The CDR3 is 16 residues long. Germline V lookup: CDR1 ENHRY, CDR2 SYGVKD. Trimming removed 5 bases from V and 0 bases from J; junction bases left unmatched: 8. CDR3 nucleotide sequence: TGTGCCATCAGTAGACAGGGGCGGGATTCTAACTATGGCTACACCTTC. This codes for CAISRQGRDSNYGYTF.

The chain uses TRBV29-1 and TRBJ2-7, with D possibly called TRBD1 or TRBD2 (5 bases each). The DNA matches TRBJ2-5 better at its end, which makes the J call doubtful. The CDR3 has 14 amino acids. Germline V lookup: CDR1 SQVTM, CDR2 ANQGSEA. In nucleotides, the CDR3 is TGCAGCGTTGAAGGACAGAGTAGGGAGGAGACCCAGTACTTC. As protein: CSVEGQSREETQYF.

The chain is built from TRBV7-2 and TRBJ2-1; 11 positions agree with TRBD2. The CDR3 runs 14 residues. Trimming at V came to 3 bases and at J to 8 bases, leaving 3 bases not matched to a gene. Germline assignment: CDR1 SGHTA and CDR2 FQGNSA. CDR3 in DNA: TGTGCCAGCAGCTTCGGGACTAGCGGCCATGAGCAGTTCTTC. It codes for CASSFGTSGHEQFF.

The chain couples TRBV21-1 to TRBJ1-2; TRBD1 is taken as the D call from the table, unchecked against the DNA. TRBV21-1 is noted as a pseudogene. This CDR3 region has 16 residues. CDR3 loop: CASSKEGRGLYYGYTF. Here the CDR3 DNA reads TGTGCCAGCAGCAAAGAGGGCAGGGGGCTATACTATGGCTACACCTTC.

This clonotype turned up a few times. V is TRBV16 and J is TRBJ2-7; 7 bases map to TRBD1. CDR3 length: 13 amino acids. V shed 1 base and J 5 bases; nucleotides not matched to a gene: 2. Germline assignment: CDR1 KGHSY and CDR2 FQNENV. The CDR3 sequence: CASSQYRGNEQYF. The CDR3 DNA reads as TGTGCCAGCAGCCAATACAGGGGTAACGAGCAGTACTTC. Variable domain in full (rest from reference TRBV16 and TRBJ2-7): GEEVAQTPKHLVRGEGQKAKLYCAPIKGHSYVFWYQQVLKNEFKFLISFQNENVFDETGMPKERFSAKCLPNSPCSLEIQATKLEDSAVYFCASSQYRGNEQYFGPGTRLTVT.

The chain carries TRBV4-1 and TRBJ2-6, with D perhaps matching TRBD1 (5 bases). The CDR3 totals 16 residues. Germline lookup yields CDR1 MGHRA and CDR2 YSYEKL. With 5 bases removed from V and 1 base from J, the gap between germline ends came to 12 bases. CDR3: CASSAISGSGANVLTF. The CDR3 DNA sequence: TGCGCCAGCAGCGCCATCTCAGGGTCTGGGGCCAACGTCCTGACTTTC.

The sample holds a few counts of this clonotype. This chain links TRBV20-1 with TRBJ1-4; unclear D gene. The CDR3 covers 13 residues. Deletions cut 0 bases from V and 8 bases from J, with 10 bases between. Germline V gene lookup returns CDR1 DFQATT and CDR2 SNEGSKA (reference sequence). The CDR3 sequence: CSARDSGREKLFF. The CDR3, as DNA: TGCAGTGCTAGAGACTCCGGAAGGGAAAAACTGTTTTTT.

This chain's CDR3 is CASNPGYNEQFF. In nucleotides, the CDR3 is TGCGCCAGCAATCCGGGGTACAATGAGCAGTTCTTC. The chain recombines TRBV5-1 with TRBJ2-1; a possible D gene is TRBD2 (5 bases). This CDR3 has 12 residues. The germline V gene has CDR1 SGHRS and CDR2 YFSETQ. V was shortened by 6 bases and J by 4 bases, with 8 bases between the two germline ends.

In its sample, this clonotype was seen many times. CDR3 coding DNA: TGTGCCAGCAGCCTTCGACAGGGAGGCTACGAGCAGTACTTC. It translates to CASSLRQGGYEQYF. The chain is built from TRBV28 and TRBJ2-7; TRBD1 might be the D (7 bases). V was shortened by 6 bases and J by 3 bases, with 15 bases between the two germline ends. Germline CDR1 is MDHEN and CDR2 is SYDVKM. The CDR3 runs 14 residues.